The present entry profiles one T cell receptor beta chain with its context. Its antigen is unknown. These data are taken from a study of OX40 agonist ivuxolimab in advanced cancers. Whole-study context: An agonistic human IgG2 monoclonal antibody against OX40 (CD134) was given. Patients with prior anti-PD-1, anti-PD-L1 or anti-CTLA-4 therapy were eligible; roughly 41% had some. Study observations and caveats: Dose levels from 0.1 to 3.0 mg/kg saw CD4+ and CD8+ blood T cells expand clonally by week 6. CD8+ T cells (on average) carried more expanded clones than CD4+ T cells.

TCRdb's copy holds only in-frame clones and misses some; the assay was immunoSEQ multiplex PCR. The data show about 73,000 clones, approximately 90% seen once. Germline loops: CDR1 MDHEN, CDR2 SYDVKM. V was pared by 2 bases and J by 7 bases, with 5 bases of the junction left unmatched. The CDR3 has 14 amino acids. The chain has TRBV28 and TRBJ2-4; 7 bases map to TRBD1. This TCR came from an adult with an advanced solid tumor such as melanoma, head and neck, liver or kidney cancer. The sample here was CD4+ or CD8+ T cells sorted from blood, taken in a trial of the OX40 agonist ivuxolimab. The DNA for the CDR3 is TGTGCCAGCAGTTTAACAGGGGTGGAGAACATTCAGTACTTC. Amino acids: CASSLTGVENIQYF.